This TCR beta chain was observed in a study of blood T cell repertoires in COVID-19. Sequenced by immunoSEQ multiplex PCR; TCRdb stores in-frame clones only, minus some. This repertoire shows about 220,000 clones, roughly 85% found once; its top ten account for approximately 2.4%. CDR1 is MNHNS and CDR2 is SASEGT in the germline V gene. Trimming shortened V by 0 bases and J by 3 bases, and 11 bases separated the two germline ends. This CDR3 spans 15 amino acids. This sequence joins TRBV6-1 and TRBJ1-2; TRBD1 might be the D (6 bases). The TCR originated in a woman between 65 and 79 years old with COVID-19, enrolled during active disease. The sequencing input was peripheral blood. The CDR3 loop reads CASSEAPGQDYGYTF. The CDR3 DNA is TGTGCCAGCAGTGAAGCCCCGGGACAAGACTATGGCTACACCTTC.